The rows below give T cell receptor beta chains drawn from one sample of a study of blood T cells in healthy people across ages. MiXCR, run by TCRdb on the 5' RACE reads, gives a single entry per CDR3 protein. The data contain roughly 680,000 distinct CDR3 sequences, about 51% of them seen just once; the ten biggest clones take up 13%. Sequenced sample: blood. The receptors were sampled from a woman of 80 years or more in good health. The CDR3 runs from the conserved cysteine through the conserved F or W. D genes are given only for firm matches. Some rows have no size entry. The others give once, few or many, or a class for an expanded clone.

CDR3	size	V	J	length	D
CATRRGATYNEEFF	.	TRBV19	TRBJ2-1	14	.
CASSELGLGVKSSYNEQFF	.	TRBV25-1	TRBJ2-1	19	.
CATSQMRGTEAFF	.	TRBV15	TRBJ1-1	13	.
CASSLSGRYVNEQYF	.	TRBV7-2	TRBJ2-5	15	.
CASTPSSYNEQFF	many	TRBV6-5	TRBJ2-1	13	.
CASTSGGGAADIQYF	.	TRBV6-2/TRBV6-3	TRBJ2-4	15	.
CASSTTGWAAFF	.	TRBV13	TRBJ1-1	12	.
CAISEFPRSLSSYNEQYF	.	TRBV10-3	TRBJ2-7	18	.
CAWNPGGACEQYF	.	TRBV30	TRBJ2-7	13	TRBD2
CASSQIAGPGGEQFF	.	TRBV18	TRBJ2-1	15	TRBD2
CSALTSTSGYTDTQYF	.	TRBV20-1	TRBJ2-3	16	TRBD2
CASSLAPGGQAQYF	.	TRBV7-2	TRBJ2-5	14	TRBD1
CASSQVIDGDYGYTF	.	TRBV4-2	TRBJ1-2	15	.
CAIPLGAQETQYF	.	TRBV10-3	TRBJ2-5	13	.
CATSRDGEISSPLHF	.	TRBV15	TRBJ1-6	15	.
CASSPGLAGGPSYSEQFF	.	TRBV3-1	TRBJ2-1	18	TRBD2
CASSSQRLGYEQYF	.	TRBV7-2	TRBJ2-7	14	.
CASSLYPSGWDTQYF	.	TRBV28	TRBJ2-3	15	TRBD2
CASSPGGGGPENIQYF	.	TRBV11-3	TRBJ2-4	16	TRBD2
CAISEDRAGTQYF	many	TRBV10-3	TRBJ2-5	13	TRBD1
CASSLAGSEDTQYF	many	TRBV7-2	TRBJ2-3	14	.
CASSSQRNQYF	.	TRBV12-3/TRBV12-4	TRBJ2-5	11	.
CASSPQGLQGQARCEQYF	.	TRBV7-4	TRBJ2-5	18	.
CSARDLAPPAETQYF	once	TRBV20-1	.	15	.
CSVLSAYNEQFF	many	TRBV29-1	TRBJ2-1	12	.
CASSFRDRGRVETQYF	.	TRBV7-2	TRBJ2-5	16	TRBD1
CASSYSKWVGYSPLHF	many	TRBV6-5	TRBJ1-6	16	.
CASSFMGKQETQYF	.	TRBV7-7	TRBJ2-5	14	.
CSARAPTPGTQETQYF	.	TRBV20-1	TRBJ2-5	16	.
CASSLALKTTEAFF	.	TRBV7-6	TRBJ1-1	14	.
CASSEQGTNQETQYF	.	TRBV6-1	TRBJ2-5	15	.
CASSAGQLEDTQYF	few	TRBV5-1	TRBJ2-3	14	.
CSPSWGRNTDTQYF	.	TRBV20-1	TRBJ2-3	14	.
CASSLGRQILRHTDTQYF	.	TRBV5-1	TRBJ2-3	18	.
CSVGRRGISYEQYF	.	TRBV29-1	TRBJ2-7	14	.
CSALLQETQYF	.	TRBV20-1	TRBJ2-5	11	.
CASSYSTGNEQYF	few	TRBV6-2/TRBV6-3	TRBJ2-7	13	TRBD1
CASSGGLAGGQETQYF	.	TRBV7-3	TRBJ2-5	16	TRBD2
CAAAWRGTAITNEKLFF	.	TRBV5-1	TRBJ1-4	17	TRBD1
CASSFARYEQYF	many	TRBV28	TRBJ2-7	12	.
CASSMQGPYNEQFF	many	TRBV2	TRBJ2-1	14	.
CASSPRQSGNEQYF	.	TRBV5-4	TRBJ2-7	14	.